This entry lists 18 T cell receptor beta chains sequenced from one sample in a study of post-analysis software for immune sequencing data. These receptors are not linked to any known antigen. Overall study results and limits: TRBV5-6, TRBV5-1 and TRBV20-1 belonged to a set of a few TRBV segments that were more frequent in patients than controls.

Included in the TCR beta cDNA libraries were unique molecular identifiers. MiXCR was run by TCRdb on the PCR reads, yielding one entry per CDR3 protein. The table has roughly 600,000 distinct CDR3 sequences, around 47% seen once; the top ten hold more than 1.5%. Sequenced material: blood. The receptors stem from a girl aged 5-17 years with multiple sclerosis.

This clonotype was detected only a few times. The rearrangement links TRBV12-3 or TRBV12-4 to TRBJ2-1; D is possibly TRBD2 (6 bases). The germline V and J ends were trimmed by 6 bases and 6 bases, with 12 bases remaining between them. The CDR3 is 13 residues long. CDR3 sequence (DNA): TGTGCCAGCAGCCGGGACTCCGCCAATGAGCAGTTCTTC. It specifies CASSRDSANEQFF.

The table lists this clonotype with many counts. The chain uses TRBV29-1 and TRBJ1-2, with TRBD1 as a possible D gene (6 bases). Germline assignment: CDR1 SQVTM and CDR2 ANQGSEA. The CDR3 length is 13 residues. Trimming removed 6 bases from V and 2 bases from J, with 13 bases in between. The DNA for the CDR3 is TGCAGCGTACGAAGAACAGGGAACTATGGCTACACCTTC. Amino acids: CSVRRTGNYGYTF.

The CDR3 DNA reads as TGCAGCGTGGCGGTCTTACGGCCCGGTCGCTATGGCTACACCTTC. It codes for CSVAVLRPGRYGYTF. The chain uses TRBV29-1 and TRBJ1-2; no definite D call. Germline-derived CDR1 and CDR2 are SQVTM and ANQGSEA. V dropped 6 bases and J dropped 4 bases, with 21 bases sitting between them. The CDR3 has 15 amino acids.

This chain joins TRBV5-1 and TRBJ2-5, with TRBD1 matching 8 bases. Germline CDR1 SGHRS, CDR2 YFSETQ. The CDR3 runs to 14 residues. Trimming cost V 4 bases and J 4 bases; bases outside gene matches: 6. The CDR3 loop reads CASSDGQGAETQYF. The CDR3 bases are TGCGCCAGCAGCGACGGACAGGGTGCAGAGACCCAGTACTTC.

V is TRBV20-1 and J is TRBJ2-1; D call uncertain. V lost 3 bases and J 2 bases, leaving 8 bases between the germline ends. The CDR3 sequence is 13 residues long. Germline CDR1 and CDR2: DFQATT and SNEGSKA (reference sequence). CDR3 amino acids: CSARDGTYNEQFF. In DNA, the CDR3 is TGCAGTGCTAGGGACGGAACCTACAATGAGCAGTTCTTC.

This clonotype was detected a few times. The chain has TRBV5-1 and TRBJ2-7, with D unclear. Germline V gives CDR1 SGHRS, CDR2 YFSETQ. Deletions cut 0 bases from V and 4 bases from J, with 11 bases between. The CDR3 is 14 amino acids. Here the CDR3 DNA reads TGCGCCAGCAGCTTGGGAGTCGAAACATACGAGCAGTACTTC. Encoded protein: CASSLGVETYEQYF.

The J gene is TRBJ2-1, the V gene TRBV5-1, with 14 nucleotides matching TRBD2. This CDR3 has 20 amino acids. CDR1 is SGHRS and CDR2 is YFSETQ in the germline V gene. The trim removed 4 bases at V and 7 bases at J, leaving 19 bases unmatched. The CDR3, as DNA: TGCGCCAGCAGCCCGAACACCTCCGGGACTAGCGGGAGAACCGGGAATGAGCAGTTCTTC. Translation gives CASSPNTSGTSGRTGNEQFF.

The chain links TRBV6-1 to TRBJ2-4, with 7 bases aligning to TRBD2. Germline loops: CDR1 MNHNS, CDR2 SASEGT. The CDR3 sequence is 13 residues long. V dropped 7 bases and J dropped 8; count of bases not matched to a gene: 8. The CDR3 region is CASKGDRGDIQYF. Here the CDR3 DNA reads TGTGCCAGCAAAGGGGACCGGGGGGACATTCAGTACTTC.

This chain uses TRBV4-1 with TRBJ1-2, with TRBD1 matching 11 bases. CDR3 length: 16 residues. Trimming removed 6 bases from V and 0 bases from J; junction bases left unmatched: 6. The germline CDR1 and CDR2 sequences are MGHRA and YSYEKL. The CDR3 DNA follows: TGCGCCAGCAGACGGACAGGGGGCCCAACTAACTATGGCTACACCTTC. Its translation is CASRRTGGPTNYGYTF.

A few counts support this clonotype. The chain couples TRBV7-9 to TRBJ2-7, with D possibly matching TRBD1 (7 bases). V lost 0 bases and J lost 4, with 13 bases in between. The CDR3 totals 15 residues. The germline CDR1 and CDR2 sequences are SEHNR and FQNEAQ (reference sequence). CDR3 sequence: CASSLADREDYEQYF. The CDR3, as DNA: TGTGCCAGCAGCTTAGCCGACAGGGAGGATTACGAGCAGTACTTC.

The chain couples TRBV10-3 to TRBJ1-6; D possibly corresponds to TRBD1 (6 bases). Germline assignment: CDR1 ENHRY and CDR2 SYGVKD. The CDR3 length is 13 residues. The V and J ends lost 7 bases and 10 bases respectively, with 14 bases between them. This CDR3 is CAIKSGVNSPLHF. The CDR3 DNA sequence: TGTGCCATCAAATCAGGGGTTAACTCACCCCTCCACTTT.

This clonotype was counted only a few times. The genes are TRBV12-3 or TRBV12-4 and TRBJ2-1; TRBD2 aligns across 15 bases. J gave up 5 bases and V 5 bases, and 4 bases lay outside the gene matches. CDR3 length: 16 residues. CDR3: CASSTGLAGGDNEQFF. CDR3 DNA: TGTGCCAGCAGTACGGGACTAGCGGGAGGCGACAATGAGCAGTTCTTC.

The gene calls are TRBV7-6 and TRBJ1-1; D may be TRBD1 (5 bases). CDR3 size: 15 residues. The V gene lost 4 bases and the J gene lost 1 base, with 13 bases spanning the gap. Per germline, CDR1 SGHVS and CDR2 FNYEAQ. The CDR3 region has the DNA TGTGCCAGCAGCTCGATTGAGGGGACGAACACTGAAGCTTTCTTT. Translation gives CASSSIEGTNTEAFF.

In this sample, this clonotype turned up a few times. The chain uses TRBV7-9 and TRBJ2-1; D may match TRBD1 or TRBD2 (5 bases each). The CDR3 has 13 amino acids. Trimming took 5 bases from V and 7 from J, leaving 12 bases between them. Per the germline V gene, CDR1 is SEHNR and CDR2 is FQNEAQ (reference sequence). CDR3 sequence (DNA): TGTGCCAGCAGCACCGGGACCCAGAATGAGCAGTTCTTC. This codes for CASSTGTQNEQFF.

V usage is TRBV6-1 and J usage is TRBJ2-7; 8 bases map to TRBD1. CDR3 length equals 13 residues. With V trimmed by 11 bases and J by 2 bases, 8 bases remained unmatched. CDR1 is MNHNS and CDR2 is SASEGT in the germline V gene. CDR3 region: CAARTGIPYEQYF. In DNA, the CDR3 is TGTGCCGCCCGGACAGGGATTCCCTACGAGCAGTACTTC.

The rearrangement uses TRBV29-1 and TRBJ2-1; 9 nucleotides line up with TRBD2. Trimming removed 8 bases from V and 13 bases from J; junction bases left unmatched: 15. The germline CDR1 and CDR2 sequences are SQVTM and ANQGSEA. The CDR3 contains 13 residues. CDR3 sequence (DNA): TGCAGCTCGGCGGGAGGGCCCGGAGAGACCCAGTTCTTC. Its translation is CSSAGGPGETQFF.

The sample holds a few counts of this clonotype. The V call is TRBV11-2, the J call TRBJ2-7, with 8 bases that match TRBD2. Germline loops: CDR1 SGHAT, CDR2 FQNNGV. The J segment lost 10 bases and the V segment lost 3 bases, leaving 2 bases of the junction unmatched. This CDR3 is 11 amino acids long. The CDR3 is CASSFSGAQYF. DNA of the CDR3: TGTGCCAGCAGCTTTAGCGGGGCCCAGTACTTC.

Concerning this clonotype itself: A much larger clone sits a single nucleotide away, making a read error possible. J is TRBJ2-5 and V is TRBV7-2; TRBD2 agrees at 7 bases. The CDR3 covers 13 residues. Germline V lookup: CDR1 SGHTA, CDR2 FQGNSA. Trimming took 5 bases from V and 11 from J; bases not matched to a gene: 11. The CDR3 protein is CASSGPGGRKQYF. The CDR3, as DNA: TGTGCCAGCAGCGGACCGGGGGGACGGAAGCAGTACTTC.